This T cell receptor beta chain was sequenced in a study of glioma-infiltrating T cells. In the study overall: Glioblastomas were WHO grade IV, sampled at first diagnosis; low-grade were grade II. Before surgery, glioma patients received dexamethasone for at most six days. Sequencing aimed for roughly 4.5- to 11-fold coverage of roughly one million peripheral T cells. Whole-study findings and limits: Above-expected tissue-blood divergence occurred in all gliomas, most in low-grade ones.

Amplification of TCR alpha and beta CDR3 regions from RNA used iRepertoire nested multiplex PCR. TCRdb re-derived calls from the multiplex PCR reads in MiXCR, one entry per CDR3 protein. Of a few hundred thousand distinct CDR3 sequences listed, roughly two fifths are singletons. Concerning this clonotype itself: Its cognate antigen is unknown. A read error may explain this, as a much larger clone is one base away.

The germline gives CDR1 MNHEY, CDR2 SVGAGI. Trimming took off 6 bases at V and 9 bases at J, with 12 bases between the two ends. CDR3 size: 11 residues. The V call is TRBV6-5, the J call TRBJ2-7; tentative D call: TRBD1 (5 bases). The source of this sequence is a human donor with low-grade glioma or glioblastoma, undergoing nonglioma brain surgery, or in good health (not recorded which). Sequencing input: glioma tissue, nonneoplastic brain tissue, or PBMCs (not recorded which). The DNA of the CDR3 is TGTGCCAGCAGCCAGGGCATAGGGCAGTACTTC. This gives the protein CASSQGIGQYF.